This entry is about one T cell receptor (beta chain). Original data processing: Estimation of nucleated cell counts was performed using reference gene primer amplification. Sequencing was performed with immunoSEQ multiplex PCR; in TCRdb, only in-frame clones are kept and a portion is missing. That table supplies the V and J calls and clone size; D and trimming were determined from the DNA. The sample holds approximately 270,000 clones, about 91% seen once. Contact with a PCR-confirmed or clinician-diagnosed COVID-19 case occurred within 2 weeks of entry. These data come from a study of blood T cell repertoires in COVID-19. Study-wide context: COVID-19 samples, acute and convalescent, were from the United States, Italy and Spain. Sources were T cells, B-cell-depleted T cells, or PBMCs; the material itself was cDNA or gDNA.

The specimen sequenced was PBMCs or T cells enriched from blood (not recorded which). The sequence was collected from a man between 40 and 49 years old who had been exposed to COVID-19.

This CDR3 reads CASSLVGREGEKLFF. As DNA, the CDR3 is TGTGCCAGCAGCTTGGTTGGCAGGGAGGGGGAAAAACTGTTTTTT. The rearrangement joins TRBV5-6 to TRBJ1-4; weak D call: TRBD1 (5 bases). Germline-derived CDR1 and CDR2 are SGHDT and YYEEEE. V shed 0 bases and J shed 8 bases, with 14 bases lying between them. The CDR3 is 15 residues long. The whole variable domain, remainder taken from reference TRBV5-6 and TRBJ1-4, is DAGVTQSPTHLIKTRGQQVTLRCSPKSGHDTVSWYQQALGQGPQFIFQYYEEEERQRGNFPDRFSGHQFPNYSSELNVNALLLGDSALYLCASSLVGREGEKLFFGSGTQLSVL.